The 31 T cell receptor beta chains below all came from one sample that was sequenced in a study of regulatory T cells in long-lasting Graves disease. Described time point: newly diagnosed GD, antithyroid drugs for less than 3 months. PBMC RNA served as the TCR library source. Assembly of TCR beta libraries relied on iRepertoire HTBI primers together with Arm-PCR of CDR3 regions. TCRdb reanalysed the multiplex PCR reads using MiXCR and keeps one entry per CDR3 protein. The data show hundreds of thousands of distinct CDR3 sequences, with under 20% seen just once and about 20% held by the top ten. The same sample was also studied in work on T cells in Graves' hyperthyroidism and ophthalmopathy.

Source: peripheral blood mononuclear cells (PBMCs), taken at new diagnosis, from a patient treated with antithyroid drugs. The receptors were sampled from a woman in her twenties or thirties with Graves disease.

The chain's CDR3 is CASSETTPMVETQYF. CDR3 sequence (DNA): TGTGCCAGCAGTGAGACCACCCCGATGGTAGAGACCCAGTACTTC. The V and J genes are TRBV2 and TRBJ2-5, with unresolved D. V lost 3 bases, J lost 4 bases, and 15 bases lay in between. This CDR3 region has 15 residues. The germline V gene encodes CDR1 SNHLY and CDR2 FYNNEI. Supplemented by reference TRBV2 and TRBJ2-5, the full variable domain reads EPEVTQTPSHQVTQMGQEVILRCVPISNHLYFYWYRQILGQKVEFLVSFYNNEISEKSEIFDDQFSVERPDGSNFTLKIRSTKLEDSAMYFCASSETTPMVETQYFGPGTRLLVL.

This clonotype was picked up many times. V is TRBV2 and J is TRBJ2-7, with 8 bases that match TRBD2. V lost 4 bases and J lost 5; bases outside the gene matches: 10. The CDR3 has 15 amino acids. CDR1 is SNHLY, CDR2 FYNNEI, per germline. The CDR3 is CASSVSRTSRDEQYF. DNA of the CDR3: TGTGCCAGCAGTGTAAGTAGGACTAGCCGGGACGAGCAGTACTTC.

In this sample, this clonotype turned up many times. V is TRBV7-3 and J is TRBJ1-1, with a possible D match to TRBD1 (6 bases). Between the trimmed V and J ends, which lost 5 bases and 1 base, there was a span of 14 bases. The CDR3 is made up of 15 amino acids. Germline CDR1 is SGHTA and CDR2 is FQGTGA. The CDR3 region has the DNA TGTGCCAGCAGCCAAGCCCCGGGACAGAACACTGAAGCTTTCTTT. Encoded protein: CASSQAPGQNTEAFF.

V gene TRBV7-3 combines with J gene TRBJ2-3; the D is unclear. The germline V gene encodes CDR1 SGHTA and CDR2 FQGTGA. Trimming cost V 5 bases and J 4 bases, with 10 bases left between them. There are 13 residues in the CDR3. The CDR3 protein is CASSLTPADTQYF. CDR3 DNA sequence: TGTGCCAGCAGCCTGACCCCCGCAGATACGCAGTATTTT.

In its sample, this clonotype was seen many times. This sequence joins TRBV18 and TRBJ2-1, with D possibly matching TRBD2 (5 bases). Trimming stripped 6 bases from V and 0 bases from J, with 15 bases between. Germline-derived CDR1 and CDR2 are KGHSH and LQKENI. This CDR3 is 16 amino acids long. The CDR3 DNA sequence: TGTGCCAGCTCGCCCGGGGAGACCCTCTCCTACAATGAGCAGTTCTTC. Residues: CASSPGETLSYNEQFF.

There are many counts of this clonotype. The V gene is TRBV6-1, the J gene TRBJ2-7, with TRBD2 matching 11 bases. Trimming at V came to 4 bases and at J to 6 bases, leaving 5 bases not matched to a gene. The germline CDR1 and CDR2 sequences are MNHNS and SASEGT. The CDR3 runs 14 residues. CDR3 in DNA: TGTGCCAGCAGTGGGGAGCTAGCGGGAGGCGAGCAGTACTTC. It encodes CASSGELAGGEQYF.

The chain couples TRBV6-5 to TRBJ1-1, with 7 bases aligning to TRBD1. Germline assignment: CDR1 MNHEY and CDR2 SVGAGI. The CDR3 length is 17 residues. V was clipped by 4 bases and J by 2 bases; unmatched bases: 13. CDR3 sequence reads: CASSSTGKGWANTEAFF. DNA of the CDR3: TGTGCCAGCAGTTCGACAGGGAAGGGTTGGGCAAACACTGAAGCTTTCTTT.

The CDR3 spells CASRGQGPNYGYTF. In DNA form, the CDR3 reads TGTGCCAGCCGCGGACAGGGCCCTAACTATGGCTACACCTTC. The chain carries TRBV28 and TRBJ1-2; the match to TRBD1 covers 8 bases. The CDR3 is made up of 14 amino acids. Germline CDR1 MDHEN, CDR2 SYDVKM. V gave up 8 bases and J gave up 0 bases; unmatched junction bases: 5.

This clonotype was counted ten times or more. V usage is TRBV10-3 and J usage is TRBJ2-1; TRBD1 matches at 11 bases. Losses at the gene ends were 4 bases for V and 6 bases for J; bases not matched to a gene: 8. The CDR3 length is 16 residues. Germline values: CDR1 ENHRY, CDR2 SYGVKD. In DNA, the CDR3 is TGTGCCATCAGTGCTGCCGCCGGGACAGGGGGCAATGAGCAGTTCTTC. Residues: CAISAAAGTGGNEQFF.

This clonotype has a handful of counts. The CDR3 is CASLKTGATDTQYF. The CDR3 nucleotides are TGTGCCAGCCTAAAGACAGGGGCCACAGATACGCAGTATTTT. The V gene is TRBV6-2 or TRBV6-3, the J gene TRBJ2-3, with TRBD1 identical over 8 bases. Looked up from germline, CDR1 is MNHEY and CDR2 is SVGEGT. There are 14 residues in the CDR3. V lost 8 bases to trimming and J lost 2 bases; unmatched junction nucleotides: 6.

This clonotype was seen repeatedly, ten times or more. J is TRBJ2-1 and V is TRBV7-3; 8 bases are shared with TRBD2. This CDR3 contains 15 residues. Germline trimming cut 2 bases from V and 8 bases from J; bases unmatched to any gene: 8. In germline, CDR1 is SGHTA, CDR2 FQGTGA. The CDR3 protein is CASSLGSGSSDEQFF. Written as DNA, the CDR3 is TGTGCCAGCAGCTTAGGAAGCGGGAGTAGTGATGAGCAGTTCTTC.

This clonotype was detected only a few times. The rearrangement joins TRBV10-2 to TRBJ2-5; D gene uncertain. The CDR3 is 13 amino acids. V lost 0 bases to trimming and J lost 5 bases, with 7 bases between them. The germline V gene encodes CDR1 WSHSY and CDR2 SAAADI. CDR3 nucleotides: TGCGCCAGCAGTGAGTCACAAGGGGAGACCCAGTACTTC. Translated: CASSESQGETQYF.

This clonotype was detected many times. The chain links TRBV20-1 to TRBJ2-7; 7 positions agree with TRBD2. Germline loops: CDR1 DFQATT, CDR2 SNEGSKA (reference sequence). The CDR3 contains 13 residues. Trimming cost V 6 bases and J 4 bases; bases outside gene matches: 9. The CDR3 region has the DNA TGCAGTGCGGGAGGGTCGGCCTCTTACGAGCAGTACTTC. It translates to CSAGGSASYEQYF.

This clonotype occurred many times. The chain recombines TRBV14 with TRBJ2-7, with 8 bases lining up with TRBD2. Germline-derived CDR1 and CDR2 are SGHDN and FVKESK. This CDR3 region has 12 residues. V lost 4 bases, J lost 6 bases, and 2 bases stayed unmatched. The CDR3 bases are TGTGCCAGCAGCCCGGGAGGGTTCGAGCAGTACTTC. It yields the protein CASSPGGFEQYF.

This clonotype was seen many times. This chain connects TRBV27 to TRBJ1-2; 11 nucleotides agree with TRBD1. Trimming at V came to 2 bases and at J to 5 bases, leaving 10 bases not matched to a gene. The CDR3 covers 17 residues. CDR1 and CDR2 (germline): MNHEY, SMNVEV (reference sequence). The CDR3 bases are TGTGCCAGCAGTTTAGGGGCTACCGGGACAGGGGGATATGGCTACACCTTC. Protein sequence: CASSLGATGTGGYGYTF.

Ten or more counts support this clonotype. This chain links TRBV24-1 with TRBJ2-5; a weak D match, TRBD1 (6 bases). V gave up 5 bases and J gave up 1 base, with 13 bases separating them. Germline lookup yields CDR1 KGHDR and CDR2 SFDVKD. The CDR3 totals 15 residues. CDR3 nucleotides: TGTGCCACCAGTGGACTCGGACAGCTCCAAGAGACCCAGTACTTC. Translation: CATSGLGQLQETQYF.

In its sample, this clonotype was seen many times. The chain has TRBV12-3 or TRBV12-4 and TRBJ2-1; TRBD2 matches at 13 bases. The CDR3 is 16 residues long. V lost 2 bases to trimming and J lost 8 bases; unmatched junction nucleotides: 6. The CDR3 loop reads CASSLLGLAGTHEQFF. The DNA of the CDR3 is TGTGCCAGCAGTTTACTGGGACTAGCGGGAACGCATGAGCAGTTCTTC.

The chain uses TRBV5-5 and TRBJ2-7, with D perhaps matching TRBD1 or TRBD2 (6 bases each). CDR1 and CDR2 from the germline V gene are SGHKS and YYEKEE (reference sequence). Trimming pared 1 base from V and 2 bases from J, leaving 16 bases between. The CDR3 length is 16 residues. DNA for the CDR3: TGTGCCAGCAGCTTGAATCCCGGGGGCGTCCCCTACGAGCAGTACTTC. Translated, it gives CASSLNPGGVPYEQYF. Based on the CDR3 plus reference TRBV5-5 and TRBJ2-7, the full variable domain is DAGVTQSPTHLIKTRGQQVTLRCSPISGHKSVSWYQQVLGQGPQFIFQYYEKEERGRGNFPDRFSARQFPNYSSELNVNALLLGDSALYLCASSLNPGGVPYEQYFGPGTRLTVT.

This clonotype showed up just a few times. The chain uses TRBV28 and TRBJ2-7, with D perhaps TRBD2 (6 bases). The V and J ends lost 0 bases and 0 bases respectively, with 9 bases between them. Germline V CDR1 and CDR2: MDHEN, SYDVKM. This CDR3 region has 15 residues. The CDR3 DNA sequence: TGTGCCAGCAGTTTATGGCGGGGTAGCTCCTACGAGCAGTACTTC. It specifies CASSLWRGSSYEQYF.

The J gene is TRBJ1-1, the V gene TRBV19, with D perhaps TRBD1 (5 bases). In germline, CDR1 is LNHDA, CDR2 SQIVND (reference sequence). V was cut by 7 bases and J by 1 base, with 16 bases left in between. The CDR3 contains 15 residues. The DNA of the CDR3 is TGTGCCAGTACTTTGGGAGGGGCGCCGAACACTGAAGCTTTCTTT. Translation gives CASTLGGAPNTEAFF. The entire variable domain, with the rest obtained from reference TRBV19 and TRBJ1-1, is as follows: DGGITQSPKYLFRKEGQNVTLSCEQNLNHDAMYWYRQDPGQGLRLIYYSQIVNDFQKGDIAEGYSVSREKKESFPLTVTSAQKNPTAFYLCASTLGGAPNTEAFFGQGTRLTVV.

V usage is TRBV5-1 and J usage is TRBJ1-4; TRBD1 might be the D (5 bases). Germline V CDR1 and CDR2: SGHRS, YFSETQ. The CDR3 has 14 residues. The V and J ends lost 4 bases and 4 bases respectively, with 11 bases between them. The DNA of the CDR3 is TGCGCCAGCAGCCCGACAGTAAATAATGAAAAACTGTTTTTT. Protein: CASSPTVNNEKLFF.

This clonotype has only a few counts. The chain joins TRBV30 to TRBJ1-2; TRBD1 aligns across 9 bases. V lost 5 bases, J lost 7 bases, and 8 bases stayed unmatched. The germline V gene has CDR1 GTSNPN and CDR2 SVGIG (reference sequence). The CDR3 is 13 residues long. CDR3 DNA sequence: TGTGCCTGGGAAAGAGGGACAGGGAGTGGCTACACCTTC. As protein: CAWERGTGSGYTF.

This clonotype was recorded at least ten times. The CDR3 here is CASNLAGGNYEQYF. The CDR3 nucleotides read TGTGCCAGCAATCTAGCGGGAGGCAACTACGAGCAGTACTTC. The chain links TRBV6-1 to TRBJ2-7; 11 bases agree with TRBD2. Germline loops: CDR1 MNHNS, CDR2 SASEGT. This CDR3 spans 14 amino acids. Trimming cost V 7 bases and J 3 bases; bases outside gene matches: 5.

Of note for this clonotype: This clone may be a read error of a much larger clone one base away. This chain joins TRBV18 and TRBJ1-2, with D hard to call. The CDR3 is 13 residues long. With 6 bases removed from V and 6 bases from J, the gap between germline ends came to 14 bases. Germline V lookup: CDR1 KGHSH, CDR2 LQKENI. The CDR3: CASSQQSVDGYTF. The CDR3 DNA follows: TGTGCCAGCTCTCAACAGTCAGTGGATGGCTACACCTTC.

The V gene is TRBV19, the J gene TRBJ2-7; possible D gene TRBD2, 7 bases. V lost 2 bases, J lost 0 bases, and 11 bases lay in between. Germline CDR1 reads LNHDA; CDR2 reads SQIVND (reference sequence). There are 15 residues in the CDR3. The CDR3 spells CASSIKGDYSYEQYF. The CDR3 DNA follows: TGTGCCAGTAGTATAAAGGGGGACTACTCCTACGAGCAGTACTTC.

The chain links TRBV5-1 to TRBJ2-1, with D possibly TRBD1 on 5 matching bases. Germline V lookup: CDR1 SGHRS, CDR2 YFSETQ. Between the trimmed V and J ends, which lost 4 bases and 0 bases, there was a span of 14 bases. This CDR3 is built from 16 residues. The CDR3 loop is CASSAPDTNSYNEQFF. Here the CDR3 DNA reads TGCGCCAGCAGCGCACCGGACACAAACTCCTACAATGAGCAGTTCTTC. Combining the CDR3 with reference TRBV5-1 and TRBJ2-1 gives the whole variable domain KAGVTQTPRYLIKTRGQQVTLSCSPISGHRSVSWYQQTPGQGLQFLFEYFSETQRNKGNFPGRFSGRQFSNSRSEMNVSTLELGDSALYLCASSAPDTNSYNEQFFGPGTRLTVL.

The chain links TRBV18 to TRBJ1-2, with a tentative D call TRBD1 (5 bases). Germline V CDR1 and CDR2: KGHSH, LQKENI. The V end lost 6 bases, the J end lost 2 bases, and 7 bases lay between the germline ends. CDR3 size: 12 residues. CDR3 loop: CASSTENYGYTF. The DNA for the CDR3 is TGTGCCAGCTCGACAGAAAACTATGGCTACACCTTC.

The sample holds many counts of this clonotype. The V gene is TRBV9, the J gene TRBJ1-1; D gene uncertain. The length of the CDR3 is 12 residues. In germline, CDR1 is SGDLS, CDR2 YYNGEE. V shed 0 bases and J shed 8 bases, with 8 bases lying between them. The CDR3 region has the DNA TGTGCCAGCAGCGTAGCTCGAGCAGAAGCTTTCTTT. Its translation is CASSVARAEAFF.

This clonotype turned up a few times. The chain uses TRBV12-3 or TRBV12-4 and TRBJ2-3, with TRBD1 matching over 9 bases. The CDR3 runs 14 residues. J lost 4 bases, V lost 6 bases, and 5 bases had no gene match. In nucleotides, the CDR3 is TGTGCCAGCAGAGGACAGGGGTTGCCAGATACGCAGTATTTT. Translating it yields CASRGQGLPDTQYF.

This clonotype was detected ten times or more. The gene calls are TRBV6-5 and TRBJ1-2; no definite D call. The CDR3 has 15 residues. The V end was cut by 0 bases, the J end by 7 bases, with 15 bases between. The germline V gene encodes CDR1 MNHEY and CDR2 SVGAGI. The CDR3 spells CASSYSKGPGFGYTF. CDR3 DNA sequence: TGTGCCAGCAGTTACTCGAAAGGGCCCGGATTTGGCTACACCTTC.

This clonotype was seen only a few times. This chain joins TRBV7-9 and TRBJ2-3; D is unclear. The V gene's germline CDR1 is SEHNR and CDR2 FQNEAQ (reference sequence). The CDR3 is made up of 13 amino acids. V gave up 5 bases and J gave up 5 bases, with 11 bases separating them. CDR3 in amino acids: CASSERWGDTQYF. As DNA, the CDR3 is TGTGCCAGCAGCGAAAGATGGGGAGATACGCAGTATTTT.